The sequence of this T cell receptor (beta chain) was determined in a study of blood T cells in healthy people across ages. Through a sample-barcoded 5' primer and a J-beta primer mix, a second PCR was run for about 6 to 12 cycles. One entry per CDR3 protein, called by TCRdb with MiXCR from the 5' RACE reads. Among fewer than 1 million distinct CDR3 sequences listed, approximately 44% were seen once. Trimming took off 5 bases at V and 9 bases at J, with 14 bases between the two ends. Germline V lookup: CDR1 MNHEY, CDR2 SVGEGT. CDR3 size: 13 residues. The chain is built from TRBV6-2 or TRBV6-3 and TRBJ2-1; D possibly corresponds to TRBD2 (6 bases). Material for sequencing was blood. The sequence came from a man aged 55 to 70 in good health. CDR3 region: CASSMGLLGEQFF. Written as DNA, the CDR3 is TGTGCCAGCAGTATGGGACTGCTCGGTGAGCAGTTCTTC.